These 9 T cell receptor beta chains were all obtained from the same sample, sequenced in a study of shared clonotypes between healthy human individuals. CD45RO-negative, CCR7-selected cells formed the naive CD8 fraction, which excluded terminally differentiated effector memory CD45RA+ cells. Libraries were prepared by immunoSEQ multiplex PCR; TCRdb keeps only in-frame clonotypes and omits some of them. Here the sample spans millions of clones, about 93% being singletons. The source material was naive CD8+ T cells from PBMCs. The receptors here all came from a man between 18 and 29 years old in good health. Some clones in this sample may be carry-over from other donors' samples.

The chain joins TRBV19 to TRBJ2-7; tentative D call: TRBD2 (6 bases). CDR1 is LNHDA, CDR2 SQIVND, per germline (reference sequence). V was pared by 5 bases and J by 3 bases, with 14 bases between. The CDR3 runs to 14 residues. This CDR3 reads CASSPSPGDYEQYF. The DNA of the CDR3 is TGTGCCAGTAGTCCGTCGCCGGGGGACTACGAGCAGTACTTC.

Concerning this clone: This specimen includes other DNA sequences encoding the same CDR3. The chain recombines TRBV27 with TRBJ2-2, with unresolved D. Per germline, CDR1 MNHEY and CDR2 SMNVEV (reference sequence). Between the trimmed V and J ends, which lost 6 bases and 5 bases, there was a span of 7 bases. CDR3 length: 12 amino acids. The CDR3 sequence: CASSQTTGELFF. In DNA, the CDR3 is TGTGCCAGCAGCCAAACGACCGGGGAGCTGTTTTTT.

This sequence joins TRBV19 and TRBJ1-1; D unresolved. CDR3 size: 15 residues. Trimming shortened V by 1 base and J by 1 base, and 10 bases separated the two germline ends. Per the germline V gene, CDR1 is LNHDA and CDR2 is SQIVND (reference sequence). The CDR3 region has the DNA TGTGCCAGTAGTATAGCCGACACATCGAACACTGAAGCTTTCTTT. This translates into CASSIADTSNTEAFF.

As regards this clone: This specimen includes other DNA sequences encoding the same CDR3. The J gene is TRBJ1-5, the V gene TRBV28; no firm D call. Trimming shortened V by 3 bases and J by 7 bases, and 7 bases separated the two germline ends. Germline V gives CDR1 MDHEN, CDR2 SYDVKM. The CDR3 consists of 12 residues. The CDR3 protein is CASSFRGQPQHF. In DNA, the CDR3 is TGTGCCAGCAGTTTCCGGGGACAGCCCCAGCATTTT.

The chain links TRBV27 to TRBJ2-5, with 10 bases aligning to TRBD1. CDR3 length equals 15 residues. Per germline, CDR1 MNHEY and CDR2 SMNVEV (reference sequence). With 1 base clipped from V and 2 bases from J, the junction kept 1 base outside the gene matches. The CDR3 region has the DNA TGTGCCAGCAGTTTATTGGGACAGGGGCAAGAGACCCAGTACTTC. Amino acids: CASSLLGQGQETQYF.

The chain joins TRBV5-4 to TRBJ1-1; perhaps TRBD1 as D (5 bases). V lost 4 bases and J 5 bases, leaving 12 bases between the germline ends. Germline V gives CDR1 SGHNT, CDR2 YYREEE (reference sequence). This CDR3 contains 13 residues. The CDR3 DNA reads as TGTGCCAGCAGCCGCAGGGTTGGGACTGAAGCTTTCTTT. Translating gives CASSRRVGTEAFF. Supplemented by reference TRBV5-4 and TRBJ1-1, the full variable domain reads ETGVTQSPTHLIKTRGQQVTLRCSSQSGHNTVSWYQQALGQGPQFIFQYYREEENGRGNFPPRFSGLQFPNYSSELNVNALELDDSALYLCASSRRVGTEAFFGQGTRLTVV.

The chain recombines TRBV28 with TRBJ2-6, with D tentatively TRBD1 (5 bases). V lost 8 bases and J 2 bases, leaving 22 bases between the germline ends. There are 18 residues in the CDR3. The germline gives CDR1 MDHEN, CDR2 SYDVKM. The CDR3 loop is CASWSPGIVAPGANVLTF. As DNA, the CDR3 is TGTGCCAGCTGGTCCCCAGGGATTGTGGCTCCTGGGGCCAACGTCCTGACTTTC.

This chain connects TRBV4-3 to TRBJ2-7; D may match TRBD1 or TRBD2 (5 bases each). This CDR3 region has 16 residues. V lost 1 base, J lost 7 bases, and 20 bases lay in between. The V gene's germline CDR1 is LGHNA and CDR2 YSLEER. The CDR3 region is CASSQGDWGPMREQYF. CDR3 nucleotide sequence: TGCGCCAGCAGCCAAGGGGATTGGGGACCGATGAGGGAGCAGTACTTC.

V gene TRBV7-8 combines with J gene TRBJ2-5, with D perhaps assigned TRBD1 or TRBD2 (5 bases each). V was shortened by 1 base and J by 1 base, with 19 bases between the two germline ends. The CDR3 is 18 amino acids. The germline V gene has CDR1 SGHVS and CDR2 FQNEAQ. This CDR3 is CASSLDPFEGESQETQYF. The DNA of the CDR3 is TGTGCCAGCAGCTTAGACCCCTTTGAAGGGGAGAGCCAAGAGACCCAGTACTTC.